The clone carrying this T cell receptor beta chain has a handful of counts. The data stem from a study of blood T cell repertoires in COVID-19. Study context: The origin of the acute and convalescent COVID-19 samples was the United States, Italy and Spain. In each case, the material was cDNA or gDNA derived from T cells, B-cell-depleted T cells, or PBMCs.

The junction had 15 bases not matched to a gene; V was cut back by 3 bases and J by 3 bases. The CDR3 is 18 residues long. Germline V gives CDR1 SGHTA, CDR2 FQGNSA. Data came from immunoSEQ multiplex PCR; TCRdb stores just in-frame clones and leaves some out. Of over 100,000 clones in the sample, roughly 80% were seen once. Sequencing used peripheral blood. The receptor's source is a man aged 55 to 70 with acute or convalescent COVID-19. The chain carries TRBV7-2 and TRBJ2-7; 9 positions match TRBD1. Here the CDR3 reads CASSFSTGGWGRNYEQYF. The DNA for the CDR3 is TGTGCCAGCAGCTTTTCTACAGGGGGCTGGGGGCGGAACTACGAGCAGTACTTC.